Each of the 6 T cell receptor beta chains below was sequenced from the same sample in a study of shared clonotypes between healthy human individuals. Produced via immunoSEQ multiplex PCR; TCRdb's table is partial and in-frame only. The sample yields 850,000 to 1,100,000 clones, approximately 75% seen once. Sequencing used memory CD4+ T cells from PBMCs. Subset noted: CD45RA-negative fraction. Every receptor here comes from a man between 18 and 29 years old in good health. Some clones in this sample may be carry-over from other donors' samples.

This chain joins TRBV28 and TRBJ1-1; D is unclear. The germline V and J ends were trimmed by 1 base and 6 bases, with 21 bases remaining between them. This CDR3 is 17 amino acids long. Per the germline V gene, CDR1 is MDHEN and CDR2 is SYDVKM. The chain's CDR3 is CASSLSGRGPLRAEAFF. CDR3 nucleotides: TGTGCCAGCAGTTTATCGGGTCGTGGACCTCTGAGGGCTGAAGCTTTCTTT.

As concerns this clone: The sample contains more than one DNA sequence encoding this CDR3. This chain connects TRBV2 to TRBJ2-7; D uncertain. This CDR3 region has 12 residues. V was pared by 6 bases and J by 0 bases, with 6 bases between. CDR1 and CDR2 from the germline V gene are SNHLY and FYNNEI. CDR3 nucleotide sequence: TGTGCCAGCAGCAGGAGCTCCTACGAGCAGTACTTC. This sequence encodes CASSRSSYEQYF.

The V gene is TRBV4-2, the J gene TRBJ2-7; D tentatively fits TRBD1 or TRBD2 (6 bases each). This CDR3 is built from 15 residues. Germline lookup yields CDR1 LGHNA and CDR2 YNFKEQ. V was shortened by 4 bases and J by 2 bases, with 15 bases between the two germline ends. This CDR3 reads CASSRAEGDPYEQYF. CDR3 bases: TGTGCCAGCAGCCGAGCGGAGGGGGATCCCTACGAGCAGTACTTC.

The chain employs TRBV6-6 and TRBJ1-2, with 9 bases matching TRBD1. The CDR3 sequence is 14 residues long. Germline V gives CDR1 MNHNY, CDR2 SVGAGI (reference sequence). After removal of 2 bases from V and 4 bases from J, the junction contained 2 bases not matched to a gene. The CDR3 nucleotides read TGTGCCAGCAGTTACCCACAGGGGGCCTATGGCTACACCTTC. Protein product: CASSYPQGAYGYTF.

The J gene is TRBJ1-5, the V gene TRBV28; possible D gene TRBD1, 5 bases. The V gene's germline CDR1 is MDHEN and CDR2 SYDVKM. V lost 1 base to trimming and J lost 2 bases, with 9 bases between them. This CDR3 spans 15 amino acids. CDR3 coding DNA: TGTGCCAGCAGTTTATTAGTCAGGGGCAATCAGCCCCAGCATTTT. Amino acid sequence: CASSLLVRGNQPQHF. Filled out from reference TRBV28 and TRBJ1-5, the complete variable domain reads DVKVTQSSRYLVKRTGEKVFLECVQDMDHENMFWYRQDPGLGLRLIYFSYDVKMKEKGDIPEGYSVSREKKERFSLILESASTNQTSMYLCASSLLVRGNQPQHFGDGTRLSIL.

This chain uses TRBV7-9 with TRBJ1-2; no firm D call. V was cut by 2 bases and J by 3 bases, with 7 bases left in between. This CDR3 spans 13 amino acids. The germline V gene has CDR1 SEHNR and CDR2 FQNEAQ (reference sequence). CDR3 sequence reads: CASSLRSDYGYTF. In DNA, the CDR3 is TGTGCCAGCAGCTTAAGATCAGACTATGGCTACACCTTC.